Described below is a single T cell receptor (beta chain) sequence and its context. The CDR3 extends over 16 amino acids. With V trimmed by 3 bases and J by 6 bases, 6 bases remained unmatched. The germline V gene encodes CDR1 MRHNA and CDR2 SNTAGT. PCR involved 60 Vbeta and 13 Jbeta primers. Data came from immunoSEQ multiplex PCR; TCRdb stores just in-frame clones and leaves some out. The repertoire consists of nearly 110,000 clones, with 81% occurring once and the leading ten covering 2% to 2.5%. These data belong to a study of cytomegalovirus exposure and HLA in healthy donors. The chain links TRBV6-4 to TRBJ2-3; TRBD2 matches 13 bases. The TCR comes from a man aged 25-45 years in good health and CMV-seronegative. The material sequenced was PBMCs. For the CDR3, the DNA is TGTGCCAGCAGTGAGGGGACTAGCGGGGCTTCGGATACGCAGTATTTT. It codes for CASSEGTSGASDTQYF.